Below are 32 T cell receptor beta chains sequenced from a single sample in a study of cytomegalovirus exposure and HLA in healthy donors. The PCR had 60 Vbeta and 13 Jbeta primers. Repertoires were generated with immunoSEQ multiplex PCR, while TCRdb's copy carries only in-frame clones and drops some. The sample contains about 120,000 clones, 55% to 65% of which appear only once. The sample was PBMCs. These receptor sequences come from a woman in her thirties or forties in good health and CMV-seropositive.

The rearrangement uses TRBV7-8 and TRBJ2-1, with 7 bases fitting TRBD2. The CDR3 totals 15 residues. With 1 base clipped from V and 7 bases from J, the junction kept 7 bases outside the gene matches. From germline, CDR1 is SGHVS and CDR2 FQNEAQ. The CDR3 protein is CASSLVVGRINEQFF. For the CDR3, the DNA is TGTGCCAGCAGCTTAGTGGTCGGGAGGATAAATGAGCAGTTCTTC.

This clone was picked up a small number of times. The J gene is TRBJ2-2, the V gene TRBV7-9; 7 positions match TRBD1. CDR3 length: 14 amino acids. Germline V CDR1 and CDR2: SEHNR, FQNEAQ (reference sequence). Trimming at V came to 6 bases and at J to 3 bases, leaving 4 bases not matched to a gene. CDR3 DNA: TGTGCCAGCAGGGGACAGTCCGACACCGGGGAGCTGTTTTTT. Translation: CASRGQSDTGELFF.

The chain's CDR3 is CASSPRPSSYEQYF. The CDR3 DNA sequence: TGTGCCAGCAGCCCGCGGCCGAGCTCCTACGAGCAGTACTTC. The V and J genes are TRBV7-9 and TRBJ2-7; no clear D gene. The germline gives CDR1 SEHNR, CDR2 FQNEAQ (reference sequence). V lost 5 bases and J 0 bases, leaving 11 bases between the germline ends. The CDR3 has 14 amino acids.

This clone was seen a handful of times. The genes are TRBV7-9 and TRBJ2-1; weak D call: TRBD2 (6 bases). Germline V gene sequence: CDR1 SEHNR, CDR2 FQNEAQ (reference sequence). Trimming stripped 5 bases from V and 3 bases from J, with 14 bases between. The CDR3 runs 15 residues. The CDR3 loop is CASSPGLAFYNEQFF. In DNA, the CDR3 is TGTGCCAGCAGCCCAGGTCTAGCGTTCTACAATGAGCAGTTCTTC.

CDR3 bases: TGTGCTAGTGGTTTGGATAACAGGGCAAGAGGCACTGAAGCTTTCTTT. It translates to CASGLDNRARGTEAFF. The rearrangement joins TRBV12-5 to TRBJ1-1; tentative D call: TRBD1 (6 bases). This CDR3 region has 16 residues. CDR1 is LGHNT and CDR2 is FRNRAP in the germline V gene. Deletions cut 1 base from V and 4 bases from J, with 16 bases between.

This clone was found a few times. The rearrangement links TRBV9 to TRBJ2-5; 8 bases agree with TRBD2. Germline CDR1 SGDLS, CDR2 YYNGEE. The V gene end was trimmed by 0 bases and the J gene end by 2 bases; junction bases not matched to a gene: 12. This CDR3 contains 18 residues. The CDR3 protein is CASSVGGTHSGGQETQYF. CDR3 nucleotide sequence: TGTGCCAGCAGCGTAGGGGGGACCCACAGCGGGGGACAAGAGACCCAGTACTTC.

The chain combines TRBV5-5 with TRBJ1-3; a possible D gene is TRBD1 (6 bases). The germline V gene has CDR1 SGHKS and CDR2 YYEKEE (reference sequence). The ends were cut back, 0 bases at V and 9 bases at J, with 13 bases in the middle. This CDR3 region has 14 residues. The CDR3 DNA reads TGTGCCAGCAGCTTGGACAGGGACCTTGGCACCATATATTTT. Residues: CASSLDRDLGTIYF.

This chain links TRBV7-9 with TRBJ1-6; D not resolved. V was cut by 1 base and J by 10 bases, with 5 bases left in between. CDR1 is SEHNR, CDR2 FQNEAQ, per germline (reference sequence). The CDR3 is 12 residues long. The CDR3 reads CASSLDRSPLHF. The DNA for the CDR3 is TGTGCCAGCAGCTTAGATCGGTCACCCCTCCACTTT.

CDR3 residues: CASSGVEGQNYGYTF. As DNA, the CDR3 is TGTGCCAGCAGTGGTGTCGAGGGCCAGAACTATGGCTACACCTTC. The chain carries TRBV25-1 and TRBJ1-2, with D unclear. Trimming removed 4 bases from V and 2 bases from J, with 14 bases in between. Germline assignment: CDR1 MGHDK and CDR2 SYGVNS. The CDR3 is 15 residues long.

The chain joins TRBV7-9 to TRBJ1-1, with 7 nucleotides matching TRBD1. V was pared by 3 bases and J by 2 bases, with 6 bases of the junction left unmatched. CDR3 length: 15 amino acids. From germline, CDR1 is SEHNR and CDR2 FQNEAQ (reference sequence). CDR3 protein: CASSFQGQSNTEAFF. DNA for the CDR3: TGTGCCAGCAGCTTCCAGGGACAGAGCAACACTGAAGCTTTCTTT.

The chain carries TRBV2 and TRBJ2-1; 12 nucleotides match TRBD2. Germline-derived CDR1 and CDR2 are SNHLY and FYNNEI. This CDR3 is 17 amino acids long. V shed 4 bases, J shed 0 bases, and the junction held 4 bases outside the gene matches. The CDR3 DNA is TGTGCCAGCAGTGGACTAGCGGGGGCCCACTCCTACAATGAGCAGTTCTTC. As protein: CASSGLAGAHSYNEQFF. Based on the CDR3 plus reference TRBV2 and TRBJ2-1, the full variable domain is EPEVTQTPSHQVTQMGQEVILRCVPISNHLYFYWYRQILGQKVEFLVSFYNNEISEKSEIFDDQFSVERPDGSNFTLKIRSTKLEDSAMYFCASSGLAGAHSYNEQFFGPGTRLTVL.

The chain has TRBV2 and TRBJ1-6; D is possibly TRBD1 (6 bases). This CDR3 spans 12 amino acids. Germline V lookup: CDR1 SNHLY, CDR2 FYNNEI. V dropped 6 bases and J dropped 9 bases, with 9 bases sitting between them. For the CDR3, the DNA is TGTGCCAGCAGATTACAGGGTTCACCCCTCCACTTT. It is translated as CASRLQGSPLHF. Drawing the rest from reference TRBV2 and TRBJ1-6, the complete variable domain is EPEVTQTPSHQVTQMGQEVILRCVPISNHLYFYWYRQILGQKVEFLVSFYNNEISEKSEIFDDQFSVERPDGSNFTLKIRSTKLEDSAMYFCASRLQGSPLHFGNGTRLTVT.

The V gene is TRBV7-2, the J gene TRBJ2-1; TRBD1 might be the D (5 bases). The germline V gene encodes CDR1 SGHTA and CDR2 FQGNSA. There are 13 residues in the CDR3. The ends were cut back, 6 bases at V and 5 bases at J, with 11 bases in the middle. The CDR3: CASRGRIHNEQFF. The CDR3 DNA reads TGTGCCAGCAGGGGGCGGATTCACAATGAGCAGTTCTTC. The entire variable domain, with the rest obtained from reference TRBV7-2 and TRBJ2-1, is as follows: GAGVSQSPSNKVTEKGKDVELRCDPISGHTALYWYRQSLGQGLEFLIYFQGNSAPDKSGLPSDRFSAERTGGSVSTLTIQRTQQEDSAVYLCASRGRIHNEQFFGPGTRLTVL.

The gene calls are TRBV6-6 and TRBJ1-1; D is perhaps TRBD1 (5 bases). The V gene's germline CDR1 is MNHNY and CDR2 SVGAGI (reference sequence). Trimming stripped 7 bases from V and 5 bases from J, with 14 bases between. The CDR3 consists of 13 residues. In DNA, the CDR3 is TGTGCCAGCATTATGCAGGGTGCAACTGAAGCTTTCTTT. Protein: CASIMQGATEAFF.

This clone came up a few times. V gene TRBV30 combines with J gene TRBJ2-1, with D possibly matching TRBD2 (5 bases). Germline V lookup: CDR1 GTSNPN, CDR2 SVGIG (reference sequence). The CDR3 length is 13 residues. Trimming took off 3 bases at V and 8 bases at J, with 14 bases between the two ends. The CDR3 DNA reads TGTGCCTGGAGCCGAGGGTCAGGCGATGAGCAGTTCTTC. Residues: CAWSRGSGDEQFF.

The rearrangement joins TRBV6-5 to TRBJ2-2, with 7 positions matching TRBD2. Trimming took 9 bases from V and 7 from J; bases not matched to a gene: 11. The germline V gene encodes CDR1 MNHEY and CDR2 SVGAGI. The CDR3 extends over 14 amino acids. The CDR3: CASDRREYGGELFF. The CDR3 region has the DNA TGTGCCAGTGATCGGCGGGAGTATGGCGGGGAGCTGTTTTTT.

V is TRBV5-1 and J is TRBJ2-3; D might be TRBD2 (6 bases). This CDR3 comprises 12 residues. V lost 2 bases, J lost 5 bases, and 6 bases lay in between. Germline-derived CDR1 and CDR2 are SGHRS and YFSETQ. As DNA, the CDR3 is TGCGCCAGCAGCTTCGGGGGAGATACGCAGTATTTT. Its translation: CASSFGGDTQYF.

This clone was observed a few times. The DNA of the CDR3 is TGTGCCAGCACCGGGACTAGCGGGCCGAACACCGGGGAGCTGTTTTTT. Residues: CASTGTSGPNTGELFF. This chain uses TRBV28 with TRBJ2-2, with 12 bases matching TRBD2. The CDR3 length is 16 residues. V was pared by 7 bases and J by 0 bases, with 3 bases of the junction left unmatched. Germline V gives CDR1 MDHEN, CDR2 SYDVKM.

The V and J genes are TRBV27 and TRBJ1-4, with 7 bases aligning to TRBD1. J was trimmed by 10 bases and V by 6 bases; bases with no gene match: 11. The CDR3 totals 14 residues. Germline assignment: CDR1 MNHEY and CDR2 SMNVEV (reference sequence). The CDR3 coding sequence is TGTGCCAGCAGGATTGACAGGGAGGAGGGAAAACTGTTTTTT. It codes for CASRIDREEGKLFF.

The chain carries TRBV6-4 and TRBJ2-3; 7 positions agree with TRBD1. The V gene end was trimmed by 2 bases and the J gene end by 1 base; junction bases not matched to a gene: 3. The CDR3 covers 15 residues. Germline V gives CDR1 MRHNA, CDR2 SNTAGT. The DNA of the CDR3 is TGTGCCAGCAGTGACGGGCAGGGGGGCACAGATACGCAGTATTTT. Protein product: CASSDGQGGTDTQYF.

The genes are TRBV5-5 and TRBJ1-1; 7 bases align to TRBD1. Per the germline V gene, CDR1 is SGHKS and CDR2 is YYEKEE (reference sequence). There are 15 residues in the CDR3. V gave up 4 bases and J gave up 2 bases; unmatched junction bases: 8. CDR3 sequence: CASSITRQGNTEAFF. As DNA, the CDR3 is TGTGCCAGCAGCATTACAAGACAGGGAAACACTGAAGCTTTCTTT. Variable domain in full (rest from reference TRBV5-5 and TRBJ1-1): DAGVTQSPTHLIKTRGQQVTLRCSPISGHKSVSWYQQVLGQGPQFIFQYYEKEERGRGNFPDRFSARQFPNYSSELNVNALLLGDSALYLCASSITRQGNTEAFFGQGTRLTVV.

The sample holds a few counts of this clone. The rearrangement joins TRBV5-4 to TRBJ2-5, with 7 bases aligning to TRBD2. The CDR3 has 15 amino acids. CDR1 SGHNT and CDR2 YYREEE come from the germline V gene (reference sequence). Germline trimming cut 0 bases from V and 1 base from J; bases unmatched to any gene: 3. The CDR3 is CASSLDAGAQETQYF. CDR3 bases: TGTGCCAGCAGCTTGGACGCGGGAGCCCAAGAGACCCAGTACTTC.

The chain joins TRBV29-1 to TRBJ2-2; 8 bases line up with TRBD1. The CDR3 sequence is 19 residues long. Germline CDR1 is SQVTM and CDR2 is ANQGSEA. The J segment lost 0 bases and the V segment lost 7 bases, leaving 19 bases of the junction unmatched. Here the CDR3 reads CSASFYSQWTGSNTGELFF. The CDR3 nucleotides are TGCAGCGCTTCTTTTTATAGTCAATGGACAGGGTCGAACACCGGGGAGCTGTTTTTT.

This clone came up a few times. The chain uses TRBV6-1 and TRBJ2-3; D unresolved. Germline values: CDR1 MNHNS, CDR2 SASEGT. The V end was cut by 6 bases, the J end by 0 bases, with 13 bases between. The CDR3 loop spans 15 amino acids. The CDR3 is CASRRSASSTDTQYF. The CDR3 coding sequence is TGTGCCAGCAGGAGGTCAGCGTCTAGCACAGATACGCAGTATTTT.

V is TRBV7-9 and J is TRBJ2-3, with 9 bases lining up with TRBD2. V lost 3 bases to trimming and J lost 4 bases; unmatched junction nucleotides: 2. The CDR3 totals 14 residues. Germline V gene data show CDR1 as SEHNR and CDR2 as FQNEAQ (reference sequence). The CDR3 spells CASSFSGRSDTQYF. The CDR3 nucleotides read TGTGCCAGCAGCTTCAGCGGGAGGTCAGATACGCAGTATTTT.

V usage is TRBV28 and J usage is TRBJ2-1; 7 nucleotides align to TRBD1. This CDR3 region has 14 residues. Trimming removed 7 bases from V and 8 bases from J; junction bases left unmatched: 11. CDR1 is MDHEN and CDR2 is SYDVKM in the germline V gene. CDR3 in amino acids: CASKNSTGWYEQFF. CDR3 nucleotides: TGTGCCAGCAAAAACTCGACAGGGTGGTATGAGCAGTTCTTC. Variable domain in full (rest from reference TRBV28 and TRBJ2-1): DVKVTQSSRYLVKRTGEKVFLECVQDMDHENMFWYRQDPGLGLRLIYFSYDVKMKEKGDIPEGYSVSREKKERFSLILESASTNQTSMYLCASKNSTGWYEQFFGPGTRLTVL.

The V gene is TRBV9, the J gene TRBJ2-2; 8 bases fit TRBD2. The trim removed 5 bases at V and 0 bases at J, leaving 3 bases unmatched. The CDR3 loop spans 15 amino acids. The germline gives CDR1 SGDLS, CDR2 YYNGEE. CDR3: CASSWTSSNTGELFF. In nucleotides, the CDR3 is TGTGCCAGCAGTTGGACTAGCTCGAACACCGGGGAGCTGTTTTTT.

The chain employs TRBV6-5 and TRBJ1-5; 11 bases map to TRBD1. This CDR3 comprises 14 residues. The junction had 2 bases not matched to a gene; V was cut back by 5 bases and J by 5 bases. Germline V lookup: CDR1 MNHEY, CDR2 SVGAGI. CDR3 sequence (DNA): TGTGCCAGCAGTCGGGACAGGGGGTATCAGCCCCAGCATTTT. Translated, it gives CASSRDRGYQPQHF.

V is TRBV4-1 and J is TRBJ1-1; TRBD1 matches 7 bases. The ends lost 4 bases at V and 8 bases at J; junction bases unmatched: 10. Germline values: CDR1 MGHRA, CDR2 YSYEKL. The CDR3 sequence is 14 residues long. The CDR3 reads CASSLGQEVPEAFF. CDR3 bases: TGCGCCAGCAGCCTCGGACAGGAGGTCCCAGAAGCTTTCTTT.

V gene TRBV28 combines with J gene TRBJ2-6; D may be TRBD1 (5 bases). This CDR3 comprises 17 residues. In germline, CDR1 is MDHEN, CDR2 SYDVKM. Trimming pared 6 bases from V and 6 bases from J, leaving 21 bases between. DNA for the CDR3: TGTGCCAGCAGCCCCGAGGACGGCAGGGTGATGGCCAACGTCCTGACTTTC. Translation: CASSPEDGRVMANVLTF.

This rearrangement joins TRBV29-1 to TRBJ2-2, with 7 positions matching TRBD2. With V trimmed by 7 bases and J by 4 bases, 6 bases remained unmatched. This CDR3 comprises 13 residues. Germline values: CDR1 SQVTM, CDR2 ANQGSEA. CDR3 residues: CSANWGGTGELFF. In nucleotides, the CDR3 is TGCAGCGCAAATTGGGGGGGCACCGGGGAGCTGTTTTTT.

The rearrangement links TRBV6-6 to TRBJ1-6; a possible D gene is TRBD1 (5 bases). The CDR3 has 13 residues. Germline V gene lookup returns CDR1 MNHNY and CDR2 SVGAGI (reference sequence). Trimming removed 5 bases from V and 5 bases from J, with 7 bases in between. The CDR3 reads CASSTGNNSPLHF. The CDR3 DNA reads as TGTGCCAGCAGTACAGGAAATAATTCACCCCTCCACTTT.